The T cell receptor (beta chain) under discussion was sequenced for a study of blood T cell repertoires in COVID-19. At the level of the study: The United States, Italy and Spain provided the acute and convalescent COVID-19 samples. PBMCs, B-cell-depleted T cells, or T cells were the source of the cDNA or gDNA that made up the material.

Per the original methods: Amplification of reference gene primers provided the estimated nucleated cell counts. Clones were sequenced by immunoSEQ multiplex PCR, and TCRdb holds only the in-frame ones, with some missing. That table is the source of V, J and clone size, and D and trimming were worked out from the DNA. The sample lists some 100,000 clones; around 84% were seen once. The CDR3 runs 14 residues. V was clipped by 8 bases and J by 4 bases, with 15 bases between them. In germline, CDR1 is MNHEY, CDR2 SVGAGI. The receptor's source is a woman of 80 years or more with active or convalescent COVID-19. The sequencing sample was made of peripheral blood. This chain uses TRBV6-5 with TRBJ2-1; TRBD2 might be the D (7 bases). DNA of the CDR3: TGTGCCAGCGGTTGGGGGGGGCAGTACAATGAGCAGTTCTTC. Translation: CASGWGGQYNEQFF.